This TCR beta chain was recorded in a study of T cells in Graves' hyperthyroidism and ophthalmopathy. This clonotype was seen at least ten times. Its antigen remains unknown. Study-wide results and caveats: The blood repertoire included most of the expanded thyroid clonotypes above 0.001.

RNA transcripts gave rise to amplified TCR beta CDR3 regions. The HTBI set primed first-round TCR CDR3 RT-PCR. TCRdb passed the multiplex PCR reads through MiXCR, listing each CDR3 protein once. The sample has fewer than 650,000 distinct CDR3 sequences, over 35% seen once. With 5 bases removed from V and 0 bases from J, the gap between germline ends came to 11 bases. This CDR3 comprises 13 residues. Germline CDR1 and CDR2: DFQATT and SNEGSKA (reference sequence). Clinical symptoms, serum thyroxine and TRAb, thyroid ultrasound and orbital computed tomography together formed the diagnostic basis. The TCR sequence derives from an adult woman with Graves' disease, either hyperthyroidism or ophthalmopathy (not recorded which). This chain joins TRBV20-1 and TRBJ2-7; TRBD2 is a possible D gene (6 bases). The source material was peripheral blood or thyroid tissue (not recorded which). CDR3 residues: CSAPGLSSYEQYF. The CDR3 DNA reads as TGCAGTGCTCCGGGACTCTCCTCCTACGAGCAGTACTTC.